This TCR beta chain was obtained from a study of early T cells in non-severe SARS-CoV-2 infection. The overall study: Sequencing of bulk RNA from unsorted whole blood was done, without chain pairing.

Attached unique molecular identifiers marked individual cDNA molecules. TCRdb re-derived calls from the 5' RACE reads in MiXCR, one entry per CDR3 protein. The data show more than 65,000 distinct CDR3 sequences, around 12% seen once. Germline V CDR1 and CDR2: SEHNR, FQNEAQ (reference sequence). V lost 5 bases and J 7 bases, leaving 12 bases between the germline ends. The CDR3 has 14 residues. The input for sequencing was whole blood, taken at baseline. The chain links TRBV7-9 to TRBJ1-6; D possibly corresponds to TRBD1 (6 bases). The clonotype comes from an adult who was a healthcare worker with PCR-confirmed SARS-CoV-2 infection or an uninfected control (not recorded which). CDR3: CASSTWTENSPLHF. Written as DNA, the CDR3 is TGTGCCAGCAGCACCTGGACAGAGAATTCACCCCTCCACTTT.